The rows below give T cell receptor beta chains drawn from one sample of a study of shared clonotypes between healthy human individuals. Assay used: immunoSEQ multiplex PCR; TCRdb lists only in-frame clones, some missing. The profile shows over 2 million clones, less than 95% of them singletons. Material: naive CD8+ T cells sorted from blood. These receptors were collected from a man between 18 and 29 years old in good health. Both conserved end residues are part of each CDR3. The D gene is left open where the match is weak. Clone size, where shown, is once, few, many, or a class for clones that have expanded.

>TRBD2|TRBJ2-7|TRBV23-1|once
TGCGCCAGCAGTTCAACTAGCGGGTTTACCTACGAGCAGTACTTC
CASSSTSGFTYEQYF
>.|TRBJ1-2|TRBV4-1|.
TGCGCCAGCAGCCAAGTTGGAGTGGGGAGAAGCTATGGCTACACCTTC
CASSQVGVGRSYGYTF
>TRBD2|TRBJ2-5|TRBV27|.
TGTGCCAGCAGTCTAGGCCTGGGGACTAGCGGGACCCATCAGTACTTC
CASSLGLGTSGTHQYF
>.|TRBJ1-1|TRBV6-1|.
TGTGCCAGCAGTGAACTGGTTGGCACCCCGAGCACTGAAGCTTTCTTT
CASSELVGTPSTEAFF
>TRBD2|TRBJ2-7|TRBV11-2|.
TGTGCCAGCAGCCAAGCAGCGGGAGCCTACGAGCAGTACTTC
CASSQAAGAYEQYF
>.|TRBJ1-1|TRBV11-2|.
TGTGCCAGCAGCCGCGAGCTCATGGGCACTGAAGCTTTCTTT
CASSRELMGTEAFF
>.|TRBJ1-1|TRBV30|.
TGTGCCTGGAGTGGCGGTGAAGCTTTCTTT
CAWSGGEAFF
>.|TRBJ2-1|TRBV4-3|once
TGCGCCAGCAGCCAAGAGGGGACACCCTCCTACAATGAGCAGTTCTTC
CASSQEGTPSYNEQFF
>.|TRBJ1-5|TRBV28|.
TGTGCCAGCAGTTTGGAGTCTAATCAGCCCCAGCATTTT
CASSLESNQPQHF
>TRBD1|TRBJ1-4|TRBV10-1|.
TGCGCCAGCGCCACGCGGACAGGGGTAGATGAAAAACTGTTTTTT
CASATRTGVDEKLFF
>.|TRBJ2-2|TRBV4-1|.
TGCGCCAGCAGCCCCGGAATCGGGGCCGGGGAGCTGTTTTTT
CASSPGIGAGELFF
>.|TRBJ2-1|TRBV10-3|.
TGTGCCATCAGCATAGAACTAAGCTCCTACAATGAGCAGTTCTTC
CAISIELSSYNEQFF
>.|TRBJ2-1|TRBV7-9|.
TGTGCCAGCAGCCCACCTACAGGGTCGGACAATGAGCAGTTCTTC
CASSPPTGSDNEQFF